These 26 T cell receptor beta chains came from one sample sequenced in a study of early stage breast cancer tumors. Clones were read by immunoSEQ multiplex PCR, and TCRdb kept only the in-frame ones, dropping some. The repertoire consists of just over 70,000 clones, with 65% to 80% occurring once and the leading ten covering 3.5%. Material: blood. Every receptor here comes from a person in their 60s with breast cancer.

The chain links TRBV4-2 to TRBJ2-7, with unresolved D. Germline CDR1 is LGHNA and CDR2 is YNFKEQ. The CDR3 runs to 15 residues. Deletions cut 0 bases from V and 2 bases from J, with 11 bases between. The CDR3 region is CASSQDPNPTYEQYF. In nucleotides, the CDR3 is TGTGCCAGCAGCCAAGATCCAAACCCCACCTACGAGCAGTACTTC.

The chain couples TRBV28 to TRBJ1-5, with D tentatively TRBD1 (6 bases). The CDR3 is made up of 17 amino acids. The ends were cut back, 3 bases at V and 2 bases at J, with 17 bases in the middle. The germline gives CDR1 MDHEN, CDR2 SYDVKM. CDR3 DNA sequence: TGTGCCAGCAGTTTCCCTGAACGGGGGGCTGGCAATCAGCCCCAGCATTTT. Translated, it gives CASSFPERGAGNQPQHF.

The rearrangement joins TRBV9 to TRBJ2-3; D tentatively reads TRBD1 or TRBD2 (6 bases each). The CDR3 is 14 residues long. Germline V lookup: CDR1 SGDLS, CDR2 YYNGEE. The V gene lost 3 bases and the J gene lost 4 bases, with 12 bases spanning the gap. The CDR3, as DNA: TGTGCCAGCAGCGGCGGTGGGGGGCCAGATACGCAGTATTTT. This gives the protein CASSGGGGPDTQYF.

This clone was counted only a few times. The J gene is TRBJ1-6, the V gene TRBV12-2; the DNA was not used to check the table's D call, TRBD1. TRBV12-2 is classified as a pseudogene. This CDR3 spans 13 amino acids. This chain's CDR3 is CASRFRVNSPLHF. CDR3 nucleotide sequence: TGTGCAAGTCGCTTCAGGGTTAATTCACCCCTCCACTTT.

This sequence joins TRBV2 and TRBJ2-6, with D possibly TRBD2 on 5 matching bases. Trimming removed 5 bases at V and 1 base at J, with 12 bases between. CDR3 length: 16 amino acids. Germline V CDR1 and CDR2: SNHLY, FYNNEI. The chain's CDR3 is CASSTGRRSGANVLTF. CDR3 nucleotide sequence: TGTGCCAGCAGTACCGGCAGGAGGTCTGGGGCCAACGTCCTGACTTTC.

V gene TRBV27 combines with J gene TRBJ2-3, with TRBD1 matching over 9 bases. Germline lookup yields CDR1 MNHEY and CDR2 SMNVEV (reference sequence). There are 13 residues in the CDR3. The ends lost 6 bases at V and 6 bases at J; junction bases unmatched: 4. CDR3 loop: CASSGQGRDTQYF. CDR3 nucleotide sequence: TGTGCCAGCAGCGGACAGGGGAGGGATACGCAGTATTTT.

The chain carries TRBV9 and TRBJ2-1, with a tentative D call TRBD2 (6 bases). Germline V CDR1 and CDR2: SGDLS, YYNGEE. The CDR3 has 16 residues. The V end was cut by 1 base, the J end by 7 bases, with 18 bases between. CDR3 nucleotides: TGTGCCAGCAGCGTATTCGGTTCTAGCGTACGGAATGAGCAGTTCTTC. It yields the protein CASSVFGSSVRNEQFF.

The J gene is TRBJ2-3, the V gene TRBV5-4; 11 positions match TRBD1. V lost 3 bases to trimming and J lost 1 base; unmatched junction nucleotides: 1. This CDR3 spans 15 amino acids. The germline gives CDR1 SGHNT, CDR2 YYREEE (reference sequence). CDR3 residues: CASSSDRGRTDTQYF. The DNA of the CDR3 is TGTGCCAGCAGCTCGGACAGGGGGCGCACAGATACGCAGTATTTT.

V gene TRBV19 combines with J gene TRBJ2-7; D unclear. V was clipped by 5 bases and J by 4 bases, with 15 bases between them. The CDR3 spans 14 residues. Looked up from germline, CDR1 is LNHDA and CDR2 is SQIVND (reference sequence). CDR3 residues: CASSYRVDRYEQYF. CDR3 in DNA: TGTGCCAGTAGTTATCGGGTAGATCGGTACGAGCAGTACTTC.

The V call is TRBV7-9, the J call TRBJ2-1; no clear D gene. Trimming stripped 4 bases from V and 6 bases from J, with 10 bases between. From germline, CDR1 is SEHNR and CDR2 FQNEAQ (reference sequence). This CDR3 has 13 amino acids. The CDR3 DNA reads as TGTGCCAGCAGCTGGGTGGTATTCAATGAGCAGTTCTTC. Amino acid sequence: CASSWVVFNEQFF.

This sequence joins TRBV10-3 and TRBJ2-1, with TRBD2 as a possible D gene (6 bases). V dropped 5 bases and J dropped 8 bases, with 10 bases sitting between them. This CDR3 comprises 12 residues. CDR1 is ENHRY, CDR2 SYGVKD, per germline. CDR3 protein: CAISPLAHEQFF. The CDR3 nucleotides are TGTGCCATCAGTCCACTAGCTCATGAGCAGTTCTTC.

The chain uses TRBV18 and TRBJ2-7, with D perhaps matching TRBD1 or TRBD2 (5 bases each). V gave up 1 base and J gave up 7 bases, with 11 bases separating them. CDR3 length: 13 amino acids. Germline V CDR1 and CDR2: KGHSH, LQKENI. DNA for the CDR3: TGTGCCAGCTCACCACGAAGGGACGAAGAGCAGTACTTC. Residues: CASSPRRDEEQYF.

In this sample, this clone turned up once. The chain joins TRBV28 to TRBJ1-3, with unresolved D. Trimming pared 2 bases from V and 7 bases from J, leaving 18 bases between. Germline loops: CDR1 MDHEN, CDR2 SYDVKM. The CDR3 loop spans 16 amino acids. The CDR3 nucleotides read TGTGCCAGCAGTTTAGGAATTGTTGCCAGGTCGAACACCATATATTTT. Translation: CASSLGIVARSNTIYF.

The rearrangement joins TRBV27 to TRBJ1-5; D possibly corresponds to TRBD1 (6 bases). The CDR3 spans 12 residues. Germline V gene sequence: CDR1 MNHEY, CDR2 SMNVEV (reference sequence). Trimming removed 10 bases at V and 4 bases at J, with 11 bases between. The CDR3 DNA reads TGTGCCACTGGGACACCGAATCAGCCCCAGCATTTT. Translating gives CATGTPNQPQHF.

This clone was observed a few times. V and J are TRBV4-2 and TRBJ1-5, with 10 bases that match TRBD1. This CDR3 spans 14 amino acids. Trimming cost V 4 bases and J 5 bases; bases outside gene matches: 2. The germline gives CDR1 LGHNA, CDR2 YNFKEQ. The CDR3 sequence is CASSRTGGDQPQHF. The DNA of the CDR3 is TGTGCCAGCAGCCGGACAGGGGGTGATCAGCCCCAGCATTTT.

V gene TRBV2 combines with J gene TRBJ1-6; D unresolved. Germline CDR1 reads SNHLY; CDR2 reads FYNNEI. Trimming left V 3 bases short and J 7 bases short, with 4 bases between. The CDR3 runs to 12 residues. The CDR3: CASSDPNSPLHF. CDR3 sequence (DNA): TGTGCCAGCAGTGACCCGAATTCACCCCTCCACTTT.

The chain employs TRBV30 and TRBJ2-1; D ambiguous. Trimming removed 3 bases from V and 9 bases from J, with 12 bases in between. This CDR3 region has 12 residues. CDR1 and CDR2 (germline): GTSNPN, SVGIG (reference sequence). CDR3 residues: CAWSSSPIEQFF. CDR3 in DNA: TGTGCCTGGAGCTCATCTCCTATTGAGCAGTTCTTC.

V is TRBV30 and J is TRBJ1-2, with 8 bases fitting TRBD1. Losses at the gene ends were 4 bases for V and 2 bases for J; bases not matched to a gene: 3. There are 13 residues in the CDR3. Germline V gene data show CDR1 as GTSNPN and CDR2 as SVGIG (reference sequence). The chain's CDR3 is CAWTGGINYGYTF. The DNA of the CDR3 is TGTGCCTGGACAGGGGGCATAAACTATGGCTACACCTTC.

This clone turned up a few times. The chain is built from TRBV6-5 and TRBJ2-7, with 11 bases identical to TRBD1. Trimming at V came to 4 bases and at J to 5 bases, leaving 10 bases not matched to a gene. The CDR3 runs to 16 residues. CDR1 and CDR2 (germline): MNHEY, SVGAGI. CDR3 nucleotide sequence: TGTGCCAGCAGTTTAACTCCGGGACAGGGGGTCCACGAGCAGTACTTC. Its protein product is CASSLTPGQGVHEQYF.

This clone was observed a single time. The V call is TRBV15, the J call TRBJ2-7; possibly TRBD2 for D (5 bases). Trimming stripped 4 bases from V and 0 bases from J, with 16 bases between. The germline V gene has CDR1 LNHNV and CDR2 YYDKDF (reference sequence). The CDR3 contains 16 residues. CDR3 bases: TGTGCCACCAGCAAGAACCCTAGCTCGGCCTCCTACGAGCAGTACTTC. Its protein product is CATSKNPSSASYEQYF.

This sequence joins TRBV4-1 and TRBJ2-5; no definite D call. V was clipped by 0 bases and J by 1 base, with 9 bases between them. This CDR3 is built from 15 residues. Germline V gene data show CDR1 as MGHRA and CDR2 as YSYEKL. The CDR3 reads CASSQEQLSQETQYF. Written as DNA, the CDR3 is TGCGCCAGCAGCCAAGAACAACTGAGCCAAGAGACCCAGTACTTC.

In this sample, this clone turned up once. V is TRBV6-5 and J is TRBJ1-2, with a weak D call TRBD1 (5 bases). V was trimmed by 5 bases and J by 7 bases, leaving 14 bases between them. There are 13 residues in the CDR3. The germline CDR1 and CDR2 sequences are MNHEY and SVGAGI. CDR3 in DNA: TGTGCCAGCAGTACCTCTCCGGGGGTTGGCTACACCTTC. It specifies CASSTSPGVGYTF.

The genes are TRBV18 and TRBJ2-7, with TRBD2 matching 7 bases. The germline V gene has CDR1 KGHSH and CDR2 LQKENI. The CDR3 runs to 15 residues. Trimming took 6 bases from V and 3 from J; bases not matched to a gene: 11. CDR3 region: CASSAPGLNGYEQYF. The CDR3 DNA follows: TGTGCCAGCTCGGCCCCGGGACTAAACGGCTACGAGCAGTACTTC.

A word on this clone: The same CDR3 is also encoded by other DNA sequences in this sample. This chain joins TRBV7-9 and TRBJ1-2; a possible D gene is TRBD1 (6 bases). Germline-derived CDR1 and CDR2 are SEHNR and FQNEAQ (reference sequence). The CDR3 is 14 residues long. Trimming shortened V by 3 bases and J by 8 bases, and 16 bases separated the two germline ends. DNA for the CDR3: TGTGCCAGCAGCTTGTCCCCAGGGGCAGGCGGCTACACCTTC. It yields the protein CASSLSPGAGGYTF.

The CDR3 loop reads CASIGSQFQETQYF. CDR3 coding DNA: TGTGCCAGCATAGGCAGCCAGTTCCAAGAGACCCAGTACTTC. J is TRBJ2-5 and V is TRBV2, with D unclear. This CDR3 is built from 14 residues. Deletions cut 7 bases from V and 1 base from J, with 13 bases between. The germline CDR1 and CDR2 sequences are SNHLY and FYNNEI. Looking up the rest from reference TRBV2 and TRBJ2-5 gives the full variable domain: EPEVTQTPSHQVTQMGQEVILRCVPISNHLYFYWYRQILGQKVEFLVSFYNNEISEKSEIFDDQFSVERPDGSNFTLKIRSTKLEDSAMYFCASIGSQFQETQYFGPGTRLLVL.

V gene TRBV18 combines with J gene TRBJ1-5, with D possibly being TRBD1 (6 bases). The germline CDR1 and CDR2 sequences are KGHSH and LQKENI. The CDR3 spans 14 residues. Trimming shortened V by 6 bases and J by 5 bases, and 14 bases separated the two germline ends. The CDR3 here is CASSLGGDHQPQHF. The CDR3 DNA sequence: TGTGCCAGCTCTCTTGGGGGCGATCATCAGCCCCAGCATTTT.